This T cell receptor (beta chain) was captured in a study of CD8+ T cells in alopecia areata. As for the study in general: Patients received oral tofacitinib, 5 to 10 mg twice daily, for moderate-to-severe alopecia areata.

Study conclusions and caveats: Normal scalp showed lower clonality than lesional scalp, especially alopecia totalis/universalis. With patients, TCR sharing proved less clear than in mice, a difference possibly related to HLA.

A remark on this clone: Its antigen is not known.

Trimming removed 4 bases at V and 15 bases at J, with 17 bases between. The CDR3 consists of 12 residues. CDR1 SGHNT and CDR2 YYREEE come from the germline V gene (reference sequence). Following RNA extraction, reverse transcription yielded cDNA that acted as the sequencing template. Repertoires were generated with immunoSEQ multiplex PCR, while TCRdb's copy carries only in-frame clones and drops some. The table includes more than 95,000 clones, more than 35% detected once. Peripheral blood and lesional scalp punch biopsies came from alopecia areata patients. The sequenced material came from CD4+ T cells sorted from blood. J is TRBJ2-1 and V is TRBV5-4; D is possibly TRBD2 (6 bases). The receptor comes from a human donor with alopecia areata. CDR3 in amino acids: CASSPEGLPTFF. The CDR3 nucleotides are TGTGCCAGCAGCCCGGAGGGCTTACCCACGTTCTTC.